This T cell receptor (beta chain) was recovered during a study of cytomegalovirus exposure and HLA in healthy donors. General study points: The authors considered a cluster of highly shared sequence variants likely to be a sequencing artifact. It was reported that the classifier diagnosed cytomegalovirus status with high specificity and sensitivity in both the original and validation cohorts.

Comment on this clone: Its antigen is not known.

The PCR ran on 60 Vbeta and 13 Jbeta primers. Sequencing used immunoSEQ multiplex PCR; TCRdb keeps in-frame clones, though not all of them. The table includes under 150,000 clones, about 80% detected once. The source of this sequence is a male donor in good health and CMV-seropositive. The source material was PBMCs.

CDR3 bases: TGTGCCACCCCATCCGGGGACACCGGGGAGCTGTTTTTT. Encoded protein: CATPSGDTGELFF. The chain combines TRBV25-1 with TRBJ2-2; maybe TRBD2 (5 bases). V lost 10 bases to trimming and J lost 3 bases, with 12 bases between them. Germline CDR1 MGHDK, CDR2 SYGVNS. This CDR3 comprises 13 residues.